This paragraph covers one T cell receptor (beta chain) sequence. The antigen remains unidentified. The data belong to a study of monozygotic twins with inflammatory bowel disease. Study observations and caveats: People with IBD had fewer clonotypes in common with others than healthy twins did, especially with disease activity. It was not supported that a single strong signal or clonotype was associated with IBD. IBD patients had lower TCRbeta diversity (inverse Simpson) than healthy co-twins.

Added by template switching were UMIs that each held a 6-nucleotide sample barcode. Each CDR3 protein gets one entry in TCRdb, which reprocessed the 5' RACE reads and gives no DNA. This listing includes 170,000 or so distinct CDR3 sequences. The CDR3 has 14 amino acids. Per germline, CDR1 MNHEY and CDR2 SVGAGI. The sequenced material came from blood. This receptor was taken from a human donor with ulcerative colitis or Crohn's disease, or a healthy co-twin of an affected twin (not recorded which). The V gene is TRBV6-5, the J gene TRBJ2-7. The CDR3 protein is CASSHRSSSYEQYF.